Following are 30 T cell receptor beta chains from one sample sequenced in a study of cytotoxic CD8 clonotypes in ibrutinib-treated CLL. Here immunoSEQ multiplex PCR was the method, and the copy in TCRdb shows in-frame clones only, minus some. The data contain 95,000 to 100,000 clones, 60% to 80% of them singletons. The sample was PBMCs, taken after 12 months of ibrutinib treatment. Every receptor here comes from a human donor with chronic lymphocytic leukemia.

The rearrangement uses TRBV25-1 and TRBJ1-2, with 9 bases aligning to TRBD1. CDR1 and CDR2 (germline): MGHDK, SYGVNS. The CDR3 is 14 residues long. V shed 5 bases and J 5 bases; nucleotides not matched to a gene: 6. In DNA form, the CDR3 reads TGTGCCAGCAGTTCGGACAGGGGCTGGTATGGCTACACCTTC. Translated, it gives CASSSDRGWYGYTF.

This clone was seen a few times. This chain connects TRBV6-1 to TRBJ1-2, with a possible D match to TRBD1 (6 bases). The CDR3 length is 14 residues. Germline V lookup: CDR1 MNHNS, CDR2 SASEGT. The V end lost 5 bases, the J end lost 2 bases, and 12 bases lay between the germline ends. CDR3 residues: CASSKQGPNYGYTF. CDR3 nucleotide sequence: TGTGCCAGCAGTAAACAGGGTCCGAACTATGGCTACACCTTC.

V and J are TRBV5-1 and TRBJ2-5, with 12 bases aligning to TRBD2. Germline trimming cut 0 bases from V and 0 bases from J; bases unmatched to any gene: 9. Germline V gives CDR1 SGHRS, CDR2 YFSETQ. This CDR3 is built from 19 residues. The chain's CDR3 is CASSLAPSGGARDQETQYF. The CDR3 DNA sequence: TGCGCCAGCAGCTTGGCCCCTAGCGGGGGGGCTAGGGACCAAGAGACCCAGTACTTC. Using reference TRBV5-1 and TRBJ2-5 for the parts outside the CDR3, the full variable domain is KAGVTQTPRYLIKTRGQQVTLSCSPISGHRSVSWYQQTPGQGLQFLFEYFSETQRNKGNFPGRFSGRQFSNSRSEMNVSTLELGDSALYLCASSLAPSGGARDQETQYFGPGTRLLVL.

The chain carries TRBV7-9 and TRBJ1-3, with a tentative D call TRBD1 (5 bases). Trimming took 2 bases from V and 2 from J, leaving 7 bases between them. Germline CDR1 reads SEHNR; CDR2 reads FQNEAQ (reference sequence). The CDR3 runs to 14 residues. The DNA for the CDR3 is TGTGCCAGCAGCTTAACAGGAGCTGGAAACACCATATATTTT. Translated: CASSLTGAGNTIYF.

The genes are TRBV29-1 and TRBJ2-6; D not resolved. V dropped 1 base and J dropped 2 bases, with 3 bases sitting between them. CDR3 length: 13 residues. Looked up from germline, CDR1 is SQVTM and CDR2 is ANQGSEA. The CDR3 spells CSVEVAGANVLTF. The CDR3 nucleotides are TGCAGCGTTGAAGTGGCTGGGGCCAACGTCCTGACTTTC.

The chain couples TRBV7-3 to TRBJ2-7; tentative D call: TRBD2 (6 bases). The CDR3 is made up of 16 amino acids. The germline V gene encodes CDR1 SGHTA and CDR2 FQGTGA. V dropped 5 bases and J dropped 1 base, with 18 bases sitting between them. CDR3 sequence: CASSPSARGSSYEQYF. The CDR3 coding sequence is TGTGCCAGCAGCCCATCCGCCCGGGGGAGTTCCTACGAGCAGTACTTC.

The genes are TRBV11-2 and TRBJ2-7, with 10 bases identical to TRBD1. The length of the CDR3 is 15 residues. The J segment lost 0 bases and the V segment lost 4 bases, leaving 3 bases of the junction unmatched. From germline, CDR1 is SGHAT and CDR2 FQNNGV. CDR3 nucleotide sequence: TGTGCCAGCAGCTCGACAGGGGGCCCCTCCTACGAGCAGTACTTC. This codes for CASSSTGGPSYEQYF.

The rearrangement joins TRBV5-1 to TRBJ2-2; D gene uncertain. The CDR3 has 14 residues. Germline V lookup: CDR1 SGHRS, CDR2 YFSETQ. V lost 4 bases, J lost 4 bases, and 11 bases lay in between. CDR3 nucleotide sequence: TGCGCCAGCAGCGGATCGTCGTCCACCGGGGAGCTGTTTTTT. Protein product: CASSGSSSTGELFF. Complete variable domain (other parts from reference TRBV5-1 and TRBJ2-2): KAGVTQTPRYLIKTRGQQVTLSCSPISGHRSVSWYQQTPGQGLQFLFEYFSETQRNKGNFPGRFSGRQFSNSRSEMNVSTLELGDSALYLCASSGSSSTGELFFGEGSRLTVL.

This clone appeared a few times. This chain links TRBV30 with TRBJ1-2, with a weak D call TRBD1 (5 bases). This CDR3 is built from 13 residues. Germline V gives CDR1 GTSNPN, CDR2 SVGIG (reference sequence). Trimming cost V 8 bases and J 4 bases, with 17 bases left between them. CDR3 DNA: TGTGCCAGAACAGGTGCCCAGGGCTATGGCTACACCTTC. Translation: CARTGAQGYGYTF.

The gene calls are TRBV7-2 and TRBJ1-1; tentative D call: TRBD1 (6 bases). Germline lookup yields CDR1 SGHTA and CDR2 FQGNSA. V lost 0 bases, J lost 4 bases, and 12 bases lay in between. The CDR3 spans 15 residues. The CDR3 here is CASSLAPGAGTEAFF. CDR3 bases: TGTGCCAGCAGCTTAGCGCCAGGGGCAGGCACTGAAGCTTTCTTT.

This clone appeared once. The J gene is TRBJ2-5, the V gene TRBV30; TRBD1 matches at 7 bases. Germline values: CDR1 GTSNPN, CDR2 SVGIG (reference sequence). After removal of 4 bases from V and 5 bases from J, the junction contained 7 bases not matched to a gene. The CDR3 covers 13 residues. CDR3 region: CAWNSGGMETQYF. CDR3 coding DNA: TGTGCCTGGAATTCAGGGGGTATGGAGACCCAGTACTTC.

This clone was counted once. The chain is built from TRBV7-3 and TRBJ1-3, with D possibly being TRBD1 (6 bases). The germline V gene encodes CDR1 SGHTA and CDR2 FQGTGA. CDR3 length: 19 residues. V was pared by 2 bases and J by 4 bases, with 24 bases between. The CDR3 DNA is TGTGCCAGCAGCTTAGGAGTGGGCAGGGGATGGTCGGCGGGAAACACCATATATTTT. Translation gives CASSLGVGRGWSAGNTIYF.

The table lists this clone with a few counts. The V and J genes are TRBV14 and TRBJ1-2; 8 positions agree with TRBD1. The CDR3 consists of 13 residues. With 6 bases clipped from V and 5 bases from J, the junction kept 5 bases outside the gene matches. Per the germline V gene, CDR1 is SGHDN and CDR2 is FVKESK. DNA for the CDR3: TGTGCCAGCAGATCCGGGACAGGATATGGCTACACCTTC. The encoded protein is CASRSGTGYGYTF.

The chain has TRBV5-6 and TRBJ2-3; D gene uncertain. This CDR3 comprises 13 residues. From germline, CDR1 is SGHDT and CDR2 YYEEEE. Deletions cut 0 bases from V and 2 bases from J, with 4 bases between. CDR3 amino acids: CASSLAITDTQYF. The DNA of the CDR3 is TGTGCCAGCAGCTTGGCCATCACAGATACGCAGTATTTT. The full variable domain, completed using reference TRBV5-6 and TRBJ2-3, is DAGVTQSPTHLIKTRGQQVTLRCSPKSGHDTVSWYQQALGQGPQFIFQYYEEEERQRGNFPDRFSGHQFPNYSSELNVNALLLGDSALYLCASSLAITDTQYFGPGTRLTVL.

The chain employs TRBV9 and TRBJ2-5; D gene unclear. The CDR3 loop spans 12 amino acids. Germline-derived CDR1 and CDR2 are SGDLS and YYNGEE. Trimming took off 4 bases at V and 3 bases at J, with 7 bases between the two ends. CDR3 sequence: CASSPGEETQYF. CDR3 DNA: TGTGCCAGCAGCCCCGGAGAAGAGACCCAGTACTTC.

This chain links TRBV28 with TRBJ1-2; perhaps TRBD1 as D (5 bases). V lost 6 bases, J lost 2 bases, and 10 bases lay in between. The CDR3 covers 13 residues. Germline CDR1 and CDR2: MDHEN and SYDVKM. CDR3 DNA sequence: TGTGCCAGCAGCCGGCCAGGGAACTATGGCTACACCTTC. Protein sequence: CASSRPGNYGYTF.

The CDR3 loop is CASRRGGVGWETQYF. The CDR3 DNA reads TGTGCCAGCAGAAGAGGTGGCGTTGGGTGGGAGACCCAGTACTTC. The chain is built from TRBV7-2 and TRBJ2-5; D not certain. Germline CDR1 and CDR2: SGHTA and FQGNSA. Trimming stripped 6 bases from V and 5 bases from J, with 19 bases between. The CDR3 loop spans 15 amino acids.

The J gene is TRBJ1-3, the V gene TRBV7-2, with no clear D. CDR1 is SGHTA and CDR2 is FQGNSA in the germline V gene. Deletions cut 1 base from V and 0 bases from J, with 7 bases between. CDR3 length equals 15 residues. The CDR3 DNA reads TGTGCCAGCAGCTTAGAGTACAGCTCTGGAAACACCATATATTTT. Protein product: CASSLEYSSGNTIYF.

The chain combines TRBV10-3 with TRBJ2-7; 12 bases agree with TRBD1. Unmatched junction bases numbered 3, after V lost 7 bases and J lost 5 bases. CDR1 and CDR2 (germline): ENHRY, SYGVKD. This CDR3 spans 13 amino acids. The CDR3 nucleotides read TGTGCCATCAAGGGACAGGGGGCGAACGAGCAGTACTTC. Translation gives CAIKGQGANEQYF.

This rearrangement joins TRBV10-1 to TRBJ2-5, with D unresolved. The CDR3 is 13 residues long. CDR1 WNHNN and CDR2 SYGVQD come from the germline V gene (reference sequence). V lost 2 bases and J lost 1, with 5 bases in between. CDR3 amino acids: CASSERVQETQYF. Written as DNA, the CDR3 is TGCGCCAGCAGTGAGAGGGTCCAAGAGACCCAGTACTTC.

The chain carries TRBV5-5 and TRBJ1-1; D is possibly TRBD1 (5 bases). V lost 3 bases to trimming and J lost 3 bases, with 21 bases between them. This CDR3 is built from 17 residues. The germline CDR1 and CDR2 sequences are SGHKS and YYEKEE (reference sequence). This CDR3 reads CASSSTQGRGLYTEAFF. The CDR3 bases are TGTGCCAGCAGCTCCACTCAGGGAAGAGGCCTCTACACTGAAGCTTTCTTT.

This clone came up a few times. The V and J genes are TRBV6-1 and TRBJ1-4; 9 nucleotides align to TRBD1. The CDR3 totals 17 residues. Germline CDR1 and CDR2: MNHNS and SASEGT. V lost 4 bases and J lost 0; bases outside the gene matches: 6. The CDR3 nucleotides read TGTGCCAGCAGTGGGACAGGGGTTTATGCAACTAATGAAAAACTGTTTTTT. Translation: CASSGTGVYATNEKLFF.

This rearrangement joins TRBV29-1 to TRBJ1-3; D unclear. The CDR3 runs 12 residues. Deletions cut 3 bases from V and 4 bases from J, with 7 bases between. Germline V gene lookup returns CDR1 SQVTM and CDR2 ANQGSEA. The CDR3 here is CSVDVGGNTIYF. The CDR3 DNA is TGCAGCGTTGATGTTGGGGGAAACACCATATATTTT. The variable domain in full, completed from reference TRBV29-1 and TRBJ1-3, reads SAVISQKPSRDICQRGTSLTIQCQVDSQVTMMFWYRQQPGQSLTLIATANQGSEATYESGFVIDKFPISRPNLTFSTLTVSNMSPEDSSIYLCSVDVGGNTIYFGEGSWLTVV.

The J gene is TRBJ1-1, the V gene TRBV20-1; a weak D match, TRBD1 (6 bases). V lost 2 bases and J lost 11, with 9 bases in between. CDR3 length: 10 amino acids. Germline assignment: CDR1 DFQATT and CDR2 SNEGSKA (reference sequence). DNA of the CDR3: TGCAGTGCTAGAAAGGGGGAGGCTTTCTTT. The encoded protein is CSARKGEAFF.

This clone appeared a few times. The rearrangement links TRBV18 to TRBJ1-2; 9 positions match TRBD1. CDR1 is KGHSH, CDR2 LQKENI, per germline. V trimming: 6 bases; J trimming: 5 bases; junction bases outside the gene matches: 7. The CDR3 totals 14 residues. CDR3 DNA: TGTGCCAGCTCGACTGCGGACAGGGGTTATGGCTACACCTTC. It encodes CASSTADRGYGYTF.

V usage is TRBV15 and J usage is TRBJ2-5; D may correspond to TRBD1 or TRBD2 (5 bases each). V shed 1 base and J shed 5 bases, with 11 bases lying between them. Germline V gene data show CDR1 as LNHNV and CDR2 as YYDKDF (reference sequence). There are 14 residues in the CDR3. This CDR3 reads CATSRARGRETQYF. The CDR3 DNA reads TGTGCCACCAGCAGAGCCCGGGGCCGTGAGACCCAGTACTTC.

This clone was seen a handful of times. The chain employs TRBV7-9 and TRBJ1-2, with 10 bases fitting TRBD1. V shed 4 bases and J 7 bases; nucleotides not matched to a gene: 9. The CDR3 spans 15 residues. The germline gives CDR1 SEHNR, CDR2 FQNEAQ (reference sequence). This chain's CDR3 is CASSSSTGGIGGYTF. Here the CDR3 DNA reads TGTGCCAGCAGCTCCTCGACAGGGGGCATCGGTGGCTACACCTTC.

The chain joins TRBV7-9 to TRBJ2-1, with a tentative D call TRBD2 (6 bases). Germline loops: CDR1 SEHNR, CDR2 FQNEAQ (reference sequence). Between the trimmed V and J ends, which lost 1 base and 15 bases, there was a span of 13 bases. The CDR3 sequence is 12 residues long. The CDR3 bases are TGTGCCAGCAGCTTAGTACCGGGGGATGGGTTCTTC. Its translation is CASSLVPGDGFF.

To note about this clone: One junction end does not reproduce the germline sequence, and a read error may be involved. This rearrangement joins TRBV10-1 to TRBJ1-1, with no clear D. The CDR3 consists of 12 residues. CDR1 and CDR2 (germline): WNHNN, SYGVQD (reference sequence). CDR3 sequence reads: CASSESEKVPRF. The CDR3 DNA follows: TGCGCCAGCAGTGAGTCGGAGAAGGTCCCCCGATTT.

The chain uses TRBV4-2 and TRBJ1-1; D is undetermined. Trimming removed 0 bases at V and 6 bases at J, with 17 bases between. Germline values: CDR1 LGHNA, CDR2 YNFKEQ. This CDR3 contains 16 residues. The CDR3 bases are TGTGCCAGCAGCCAAGATGGAAGGTTGATGGGATCTGAAGCTTTCTTT. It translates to CASSQDGRLMGSEAFF.